These 9 T cell receptor beta chains came from one sample sequenced in a study of blood T cells in healthy people across ages. Through a sample-barcoded 5' primer and a J-beta primer mix, a second PCR was run for roughly 6 to 11 cycles. TCRdb ran MiXCR on the 5' RACE reads and lists one entry per CDR3 protein. The table includes over 600,000 distinct CDR3 sequences, 40% to 45% detected once. The sample taken for sequencing was blood. Every receptor here comes from a man older than 75 in good health.

The chain recombines TRBV29-1 with TRBJ2-2; 9 nucleotides agree with TRBD1. V dropped 5 bases and J dropped 7; count of bases not matched to a gene: 11. The CDR3 is 15 amino acids. From germline, CDR1 is SQVTM and CDR2 ANQGSEA. This chain's CDR3 is CSVRRATGGGGELFF. In nucleotides, the CDR3 is TGCAGCGTTCGACGAGCGACAGGGGGAGGCGGGGAGCTGTTTTTT.

This clonotype came up a few times. V usage is TRBV9 and J usage is TRBJ2-5, with a weak D call TRBD2 (5 bases). Trimming took off 7 bases at V and 5 bases at J, with 15 bases between the two ends. The CDR3 covers 13 residues. The V gene's germline CDR1 is SGDLS and CDR2 YYNGEE. The CDR3 sequence is CASSRAVSETQYF. CDR3 in DNA: TGTGCCAGCTCGAGAGCGGTCTCGGAGACCCAGTACTTC.

This clonotype was detected only a few times. The chain joins TRBV20-1 to TRBJ2-7, with TRBD2 matching over 14 bases. This CDR3 region has 18 residues. Looked up from germline, CDR1 is DFQATT and CDR2 is SNEGSKA (reference sequence). V gave up 0 bases and J gave up 0 bases; unmatched junction bases: 7. This CDR3 reads CSAREGGGLAGGSYEQYF. The CDR3 DNA sequence: TGCAGTGCTAGAGAGGGTGGAGGACTAGCGGGAGGCTCCTACGAGCAGTACTTC.

The table lists this clonotype with a few counts. This chain joins TRBV2 and TRBJ2-5; no clear D gene. Looked up from germline, CDR1 is SNHLY and CDR2 is FYNNEI. The CDR3 loop spans 13 amino acids. The V end lost 6 bases, the J end lost 5 bases, and 13 bases lay between the germline ends. The CDR3 coding sequence is TGTGCCAGCAGCCTTCCAGCGATGGAGACCCAGTACTTC. Its protein is CASSLPAMETQYF.

The chain couples TRBV12-3 or TRBV12-4 to TRBJ2-3; D uncertain. CDR3 size: 13 residues. Trimming left V 7 bases short and J 4 bases short, with 12 bases between. The CDR3, as DNA: TGTGCCAGCACCAGAGGTGGGTCAGATACGCAGTATTTT. Amino acids: CASTRGGSDTQYF.

This chain joins TRBV6-2 or TRBV6-3 and TRBJ2-1, with D unclear. The V gene's germline CDR1 is MNHEY and CDR2 SVGEGT. This CDR3 has 10 residues. V gave up 7 bases and J gave up 5 bases, with 3 bases separating them. The CDR3 coding sequence is TGTGCCAGCATTAACAATGAGCAGTTCTTC. Translated, it gives CASINNEQFF.

At least ten counts were recorded for this clonotype. The chain is built from TRBV7-2 and TRBJ2-7; 7 nucleotides match TRBD2. Trimming removed 2 bases from V and 0 bases from J; junction bases left unmatched: 13. The CDR3 is made up of 18 amino acids. CDR1 is SGHTA and CDR2 is FQGNSA in the germline V gene. The CDR3 is CASSLSYPLTSSSYEQYF. CDR3 bases: TGTGCCAGCAGCTTAAGTTACCCCCTGACTAGCAGCTCCTACGAGCAGTACTTC. Full variable domain (outside the CDR3, taken from reference TRBV7-2 and TRBJ2-7): GAGVSQSPSNKVTEKGKDVELRCDPISGHTALYWYRQSLGQGLEFLIYFQGNSAPDKSGLPSDRFSAERTGGSVSTLTIQRTQQEDSAVYLCASSLSYPLTSSSYEQYFGPGTRLTVT.

The rearrangement links TRBV6-2 or TRBV6-3 to TRBJ2-7; 9 nucleotides line up with TRBD2. This CDR3 has 16 amino acids. The germline V gene has CDR1 MNHEY and CDR2 SVGEGT. V was pared by 5 bases and J by 3 bases, with 11 bases of the junction left unmatched. The CDR3 DNA is TGTGCCAGCAGTCACCCTATAGCGGGAGCAATCTACGAGCAGTACTTC. Protein product: CASSHPIAGAIYEQYF.

This clonotype showed up just a few times. As DNA, the CDR3 is TGTGCCAGCAGAGGGGGGGAGGGCAATCAGCCCCAGCATTTT. Translated, it gives CASRGGEGNQPQHF. The chain links TRBV5-5 to TRBJ1-5; possibly TRBD1 for D (6 bases). Deletions cut 5 bases from V and 2 bases from J, with 11 bases between. The CDR3 totals 14 residues. The V gene's germline CDR1 is SGHKS and CDR2 YYEKEE (reference sequence).